The rows below give T cell receptor beta chains drawn from one sample of a study of beta chain features in type 1 diabetes. Profiled with immunoSEQ multiplex PCR; TCRdb holds only in-frame clones, not every one. The sample yields approximately 160,000 clones, roughly 9% seen once. The sequenced sample was central memory CD4+ T cells from blood. These TCRs come from a woman aged 18-29 years in good health. Each CDR3 is given with its conserved first and last residue. A D gene is named only where the DNA matches it firmly. Some rows mark clone size as missing; the rest say once, few, many or name a class of expanded clone.

V	size	D	J	DNA	CDR3
TRBV6-1	-	-	TRBJ2-7	TGTGCCAGCAGCCCCATGGGGGGGGCAAATTACGAGCAGTACTTC	CASSPMGGANYEQYF
TRBV29-1	-	-	TRBJ2-5	TGCAGCGTTGGGTCCCGGGACACACAAGAGACCCAGTACTTC	CSVGSRDTQETQYF
TRBV15	-	-	TRBJ1-3	TGTGCCACCAGCAGAGATCGGGGGACTGGAAACACCATATATTTT	CATSRDRGTGNTIYF
TRBV18	few	-	TRBJ2-1	TGTGCCAGCTCACCGGGCCTGGGACAAGGGAAGGTGAGCTCCTACAATGAGCAGTTCTTC	CASSPGLGQGKVSSYNEQFF
TRBV19	few	-	TRBJ1-2	TGTGCCAGTAGTATGCGGGTTGGCAACTATGGCTACACCTTC	CASSMRVGNYGYTF
TRBV30	-	-	TRBJ2-7	TGTGCCTGGAGTGACTCCACCTACGAGCAGTACTTC	CAWSDSTYEQYF
TRBV5-1	-	TRBD1	TRBJ2-7	TGCGCCAGCAGCCCTACAGGGGGCTATAACGAGCAGTACTTC	CASSPTGGYNEQYF
TRBV2	-	-	TRBJ2-2	TGTGCCAGTCGGGAATCGAACACCGGGGAGCTGTTTTTT	CASRESNTGELFF
TRBV18	few	-	TRBJ2-5	TGTGCCAGCTCACCACCGGCTGGGGAGGAAGAGACCCAGTACTTC	CASSPPAGEEETQYF
TRBV18	few	-	TRBJ1-4	TGTGCCAGCTCACCAGGTAGAAATGAAAAACTGTTTTTT	CASSPGRNEKLFF
TRBV7-8	-	-	TRBJ2-1	TGTGCCAGCTATGAATCTAGCGCGTACAATGAGCAGTTCTTC	CASYESSAYNEQFF
TRBV27	-	-	TRBJ1-5	TGTGCCAGCAGTTTAATCGGGAAGAGCAATCAGCCCCAGCATTTT	CASSLIGKSNQPQHF
TRBV5-1	few	TRBD2	TRBJ2-1	TGCGCCAGCAGCGCGGACTCTAGCGGGAGGATTGACAATGAGCAGTTCTTC	CASSADSSGRIDNEQFF
TRBV6-5	-	TRBD1	TRBJ1-4	TGTGCCAGCAGTTATTCTCGACAGGGGTGGGAAAAACTGTTTTTT	CASSYSRQGWEKLFF
TRBV18	-	-	TRBJ1-1	TGTGCCAGCTCACCACAAAAGGCGGCTAACACTGAAGCTTTCTTT	CASSPQKAANTEAFF
TRBV18	-	-	TRBJ2-7	TGTGCCAGCTCACCACCGGGGGCTAGCTCCTACGAGCAGTACTTC	CASSPPGASSYEQYF
TRBV4-3	few	-	TRBJ2-7	TGCGCCAGCAGCCAAGATCTCATGCAGGCAAGGTACTTC	CASSQDLMQARYF
TRBV11-2	few	TRBD2	TRBJ2-1	TGTGCCAGCTCCCCCCTGGGCGGGAGGGCTTACAATGAGCAGTTCTTC	CASSPLGGRAYNEQFF
TRBV7-2	few	TRBD2	TRBJ2-3	TGTGCCAGCAGCTTAGTAGCGGGGGGTAGCACAGATACGCAGTATTTT	CASSLVAGGSTDTQYF
TRBV7-6	few	-	TRBJ2-7	TGTGCCAGCAGCGGCAGGGGCAACTACGAGCAGTACTTC	CASSGRGNYEQYF
TRBV2	-	-	TRBJ1-2	TGTGCCAGCAACCAGGCGCTTCGCTATGGCTACACCTTC	CASNQALRYGYTF
TRBV10-3	many	-	TRBJ2-3	TGTGCCATCAGTGATCGTCTAAGCGGTCGCACAGATACGCAGTATTTT	CAISDRLSGRTDTQYF
TRBV21-1	-	-	TRBJ2-7	TGTGCCAGCACGGCGAGCGGGAGTTCGGGCGAGCAGTACTTC	CASTASGSSGEQYF
TRBV25-1	-	TRBD1	TRBJ2-1	TGTGCCAGCAGTGCCCCGACAGGGATATCCTACAATGAGCAGTTCTTC	CASSAPTGISYNEQFF
TRBV6-1	-	-	TRBJ1-4	TGTGCCAGCGGGACTCCCTCCGAAAAACTGTTTTTT	CASGTPSEKLFF
TRBV27	few	-	TRBJ1-5	TGTGCCAGCAGTCCCGACGGGGGGCCCCAGCATTTT	CASSPDGGPQHF
TRBV5-1	few	TRBD1	TRBJ2-1	TGCGCCAGCAGCGCTGGGACAGGGGGTTACAATGAGCAGTTCTTC	CASSAGTGGYNEQFF
TRBV10-3	-	-	TRBJ2-3	TGTGCCATCAGGCCGGGACTGGGCACAGATACGCAGTATTTT	CAIRPGLGTDTQYF
TRBV5-1	-	-	TRBJ2-5	TGCGCCAGCAGCTTGGACCTCAGGGGGACCCAGTACTTC	CASSLDLRGTQYF
TRBV6-6	-	-	TRBJ2-1	TGTGCCAGCAGCCCCACGGCGGTTGTGAACAATGAGCAGTTCTTC	CASSPTAVVNNEQFF
TRBV7-9	few	TRBD2	TRBJ2-7	TGTGCCAGCAGCCCGAGCTATAGCGGGGGTTCCTACGAGCAGTACTTC	CASSPSYSGGSYEQYF
TRBV6-6	-	-	TRBJ2-7	TGTGCCAGCAGCCTCTATTCAGGGAAGGGAAGCTACGAGCAGTACTTC	CASSLYSGKGSYEQYF
TRBV19	-	-	TRBJ2-3	TGTGCCAGTAGTATCCAGGCAGATACGCAGTATTTT	CASSIQADTQYF
TRBV14	-	-	TRBJ2-1	TGTGCCAGCAGCCAAGATCTGACGGGTGAGCAGTTCTTC	CASSQDLTGEQFF
TRBV14	few	-	TRBJ2-3	TGTGCCAGCAGCCCCTGGGGGGCAGGGGGTTCATCAGATACGCAGTATTTT	CASSPWGAGGSSDTQYF
TRBV7-6	few	TRBD1	TRBJ2-5	TGTGCCAGCAGCGCAACACAGGGGTTTGGGACCCAGTACTTC	CASSATQGFGTQYF
TRBV29-1	few	TRBD1	TRBJ2-7	TGCAGCGTTGGGGACAGCTACGAGCAGTACTTC	CSVGDSYEQYF
TRBV4-2	-	TRBD1	TRBJ2-2	TGTGCCAGCAGCCCCGGGGCAGGGGGCAGCGCCGGGGAGCTGTTTTTT	CASSPGAGGSAGELFF
TRBV28	few	TRBD1	TRBJ2-7	TGTGCCAGCAGAAGACAGGGGGCTGTGAGCGAGCAGTACTTC	CASRRQGAVSEQYF
TRBV6-1	few	-	TRBJ2-7	TGTGCCAGCAGTGAAGCGAGGGTTAGCGAGCAGTACTTC	CASSEARVSEQYF
TRBV11-2	few	TRBD2	TRBJ2-7	TGTGCCAGCAGCTTAAACGGCGCTAGCGGCTCCTACGAGCAGTACTTC	CASSLNGASGSYEQYF
TRBV5-1	-	TRBD1	TRBJ2-1	TGCGCCAGCAGCTTCGCAGGGGGTAGGTCCTTGAATGAGCAGTTCTTC	CASSFAGGRSLNEQFF
TRBV7-9	few	-	TRBJ1-1	TGTGCCAGCAGCTTACCAGGGTCAGGGACTGAAGCTTTCTTT	CASSLPGSGTEAFF
TRBV7-6	-	TRBD1	TRBJ2-5	TGTGCCAGCAGCTTAGATATGACAGGGGGCGGGTGGAAGACCCAGTACTTC	CASSLDMTGGGWKTQYF
TRBV5-1	-	-	TRBJ2-3	TGCGCCAGCAGCTTGGGACTAGACACAGATACGCAGTATTTT	CASSLGLDTDTQYF
TRBV7-6	-	TRBD2	TRBJ2-3	TGTGCCAGCAACCCTGGCGGGGGGTCAGATACGCAGTATTTT	CASNPGGGSDTQYF
TRBV30	few	TRBD2	TRBJ2-1	TGTGCCTGGGGACTAGCGGGAGGGCCCTACAATGAGCAGTTCTTC	CAWGLAGGPYNEQFF
TRBV7-2	few	TRBD2	TRBJ2-3	TGTGCCAGCAGCCCAAGGTGGACTAGCGGGGCTTTCACAGATACGCAGTATTTT	CASSPRWTSGAFTDTQYF
TRBV5-1	-	TRBD2	TRBJ2-3	TGCGCCAGCAGCCCCCTGGGGGGGGATACGCAGTATTTT	CASSPLGGDTQYF
TRBV2	-	-	TRBJ2-2	TGTGCCAGCAGTGTGGGGCCCGGGGAGCTGTTTTTT	CASSVGPGELFF
TRBV5-4	once	-	TRBJ1-4	TGTGCCAGCAGCTTGCGGGGAGGGGCCGGGGAAAAACTGTTTTTT	CASSLRGGAGEKLFF
TRBV6-6	few	-	TRBJ2-2	TGTGCCAGCAGTTCAACGACACTTTATACCGGGGAGCTGTTTTTT	CASSSTTLYTGELFF
TRBV19	-	TRBD1	TRBJ1-5	TGTGCCAGTAGTGGGCTGGACAGGGGGAAAGGCAATCAGCCCCAGCATTTT	CASSGLDRGKGNQPQHF
TRBV6-5	-	TRBD1	TRBJ2-3	TGTGCCAGCAGTTACGGAGGCAGGGGGCAAGATACGCAGTATTTT	CASSYGGRGQDTQYF
TRBV7-3	many	-	TRBJ2-3	TGTGCCAGCAGCTTCGCGGGGCACACAGATACGCAGTATTTT	CASSFAGHTDTQYF
TRBV2	few	TRBD1	TRBJ2-6	TGTGCCCGCCAGGGGGACCGTGATACCAACGTCCTGACTTTC	CARQGDRDTNVLTF
TRBV18	-	-	TRBJ1-2	TGTGCCAGCTCGCCCGACAGGACCAACTATGGCTACACCTTC	CASSPDRTNYGYTF